These 13 T cell receptor beta chains originate from one sample sequenced in a study of blood T cell repertoires in COVID-19 (dated by TCRdb to the early 2020s). Library creation used the immunoSEQ multiplex PCR assay. TCRdb took this table from immuneACCESS and kept in-frame rearrangements with V and J called. Such tables lack part of the clones; where checked against another copy, unresolved V genes explain under half of the gap, and the rest is unexplained. This sample has about 270,000 clones in its table, and over 85% of those were observed once. Together, the top ten hold under 2.5% of the sample. Source material: PBMCs or T cells enriched from blood (not recorded which). The receptor set was obtained from a woman aged 55-70 years who had recovered from COVID-19.

V and J are TRBV9 and TRBJ2-1, with 12 positions matching TRBD1. Germline-derived CDR1 and CDR2 are SGDLS and YYNGEE. V shed 3 bases, J shed 7 bases, and the junction held 8 bases outside the gene matches. CDR3 length equals 16 residues. The CDR3 protein is CASSAEGTGGRNEQFF. CDR3 DNA: TGTGCCAGCAGCGCAGAGGGGACAGGGGGCCGGAATGAGCAGTTCTTC.

The chain uses TRBV3-1 (or the pseudogene TRBV3-2) and TRBJ1-3; D is unclear. Germline V gene sequence: CDR1 LGHDT, CDR2 YNNKEL (reference sequence). This CDR3 spans 15 amino acids. The ends were cut back, 2 bases at V and 0 bases at J, with 8 bases in the middle. CDR3 sequence (DNA): TGTGCCAGCAGCCAAACACCTTACTCTGGAAACACCATATATTTT. Protein: CASSQTPYSGNTIYF.

The chain combines TRBV5-6 with TRBJ2-7, with D possibly TRBD1 on 5 matching bases. Trimming stripped 1 base from V and 4 bases from J, with 12 bases between. Germline loops: CDR1 SGHDT, CDR2 YYEEEE. The CDR3 contains 14 residues. The CDR3 sequence: CASSLLGPQYEQYF. CDR3 sequence (DNA): TGTGCCAGCAGCTTGTTGGGGCCCCAATACGAGCAGTACTTC.

The V gene is TRBV9, the J gene TRBJ2-2; D remains ambiguous. The V gene lost 8 bases and the J gene lost 6 bases, with 11 bases spanning the gap. The CDR3 consists of 12 residues. Germline assignment: CDR1 SGDLS and CDR2 YYNGEE. In nucleotides, the CDR3 is TGTGCCAGTAATGAGAGGCCCGGGGAGCTGTTTTTT. Amino acid sequence: CASNERPGELFF. Full variable domain (missing parts from reference TRBV9 and TRBJ2-2): DSGVTQTPKHLITATGQRVTLRCSPRSGDLSVYWYQQSLDQGLQFLIQYYNGEERAKGNILERFSAQQFPDLHSELNLSSLELGDSALYFCASNERPGELFFGEGSRLTVL.

The rearrangement joins TRBV5-6 to TRBJ1-1; 8 nucleotides line up with TRBD1. V gave up 3 bases and J gave up 1 base; unmatched junction bases: 8. The CDR3 is 16 amino acids. Germline CDR1 is SGHDT and CDR2 is YYEEEE. As DNA, the CDR3 is TGTGCCAGCAGCTCCGACAGGGGTTGGGGGAACACTGAAGCTTTCTTT. It is translated as CASSSDRGWGNTEAFF.

The chain carries TRBV5-4 and TRBJ2-1, with 10 positions matching TRBD2. Germline V gives CDR1 SGHNT, CDR2 YYREEE (reference sequence). Losses at the gene ends were 2 bases for V and 5 bases for J; bases not matched to a gene: 4. The CDR3 totals 15 residues. The CDR3 coding sequence is TGTGCCAGCAGCTTAGTTAGCGGGAGGAACAATGAGCAGTTCTTC. This codes for CASSLVSGRNNEQFF.

V is TRBV19 and J is TRBJ2-7; TRBD2 might be the D (6 bases). The length of the CDR3 is 14 residues. Germline V CDR1 and CDR2: LNHDA, SQIVND (reference sequence). Trimming pared 0 bases from V and 7 bases from J, leaving 13 bases between. CDR3 loop: CASSIDLGGSEQYF. The CDR3 nucleotides read TGTGCCAGTAGTATAGACCTTGGGGGGAGTGAGCAGTACTTC.

V and J are TRBV4-1 and TRBJ2-7, with D possibly TRBD2 on 5 matching bases. Germline CDR1 is MGHRA and CDR2 is YSYEKL. V lost 1 base to trimming and J lost 1 base, with 8 bases between them. There are 14 residues in the CDR3. DNA for the CDR3: TGCGCCAGCAGCCAAGGAGCGGAATCCTACGAGCAGTACTTC. The encoded protein is CASSQGAESYEQYF.

The chain recombines TRBV11-3 with TRBJ2-7; 7 bases match TRBD1. This CDR3 region has 14 residues. Per germline, CDR1 SGHNT and CDR2 YENEEA. Trimming removed 5 bases from V and 0 bases from J; junction bases left unmatched: 4. The DNA for the CDR3 is TGTGCCAGCAGCCCGGGGACAGACTCCTACGAGCAGTACTTC. Its translation: CASSPGTDSYEQYF.

This clone was picked up one time. V usage is TRBV12-2 and J usage is TRBJ2-1; the table's D call, TRBD2, was not checked against the DNA. TRBV12-2 is a pseudogene locus. The CDR3 runs 21 residues. The chain's CDR3 is CASRLALAGLIPSSSYNEQFF. CDR3 nucleotides: TGTGCAAGTCGCTTAGCGTTAGCGGGACTTATACCCTCTAGCTCCTACAATGAGCAGTTCTTC.

CDR3 in amino acids: CASSQVIGTASYEQYF. CDR3 coding DNA: TGCGCCAGCAGCCAAGTCATTGGGACAGCCTCCTACGAGCAGTACTTC. The chain links TRBV4-1 to TRBJ2-7, with 7 bases fitting TRBD1. CDR1 MGHRA and CDR2 YSYEKL come from the germline V gene. This CDR3 is 16 amino acids long. V lost 1 base and J lost 0; bases outside the gene matches: 6.

This chain links TRBV6-5 with TRBJ2-1, with 9 bases lining up with TRBD1. This CDR3 region has 15 residues. V was pared by 7 bases and J by 3 bases, with 7 bases of the junction left unmatched. CDR1 MNHEY and CDR2 SVGAGI come from the germline V gene. CDR3: CASILGTGHYNEQFF. CDR3 coding DNA: TGTGCCAGCATCTTAGGGACAGGGCACTACAATGAGCAGTTCTTC.

This chain joins TRBV5-6 and TRBJ2-2, with D perhaps TRBD2 (5 bases). The CDR3 extends over 16 amino acids. Germline CDR1 is SGHDT and CDR2 is YYEEEE. V was pared by 4 bases and J by 0 bases, with 13 bases between. The CDR3 DNA reads TGTGCCAGCAGCATGGGAGTCAATACGAACACCGGGGAGCTGTTTTTT. Translated: CASSMGVNTNTGELFF.